This T cell receptor beta chain was observed in a study of radiotherapy plus CTLA-4 blockade in lung cancer. Study at large: Objective responses emerged in 15% to 20% of patients, and roughly 30% attained disease control.

The study treated chemo-refractory metastatic non-small-cell lung cancer patients with focal radiation plus ipilimumab CTLA-4 blockade. Study findings and constraints: TCR clones of tumor origin grew in blood after radiotherapy plus ipilimumab. Increased serum interferon-beta after radiation also reportedly predicted response strongly.

Profiling relied on immunoSEQ multiplex PCR, and the TCRdb table lists in-frame clones only, not all of them. The sample holds about 120,000 clones, about 87% seen once. The count of this clone is one. What it recognizes is unknown. Germline V gene lookup returns CDR1 GTSNPN and CDR2 SVGIG (reference sequence). This CDR3 is 17 amino acids long. V lost 2 bases, J lost 8 bases, and 18 bases stayed unmatched. The source is a human donor with non-small cell lung cancer that progressed on radiotherapy plus ipilimumab. The chain is built from TRBV30 and TRBJ1-1, with 9 positions matching TRBD1. The sample was peripheral blood, taken from a patient treated with radiotherapy plus ipilimumab. The DNA for the CDR3 is TGTGCCTGGAGTTCGCCTCTGGGGACAGGGAGTAGAAAGGAAGCTTTCTTT. As protein: CAWSSPLGTGSRKEAFF.